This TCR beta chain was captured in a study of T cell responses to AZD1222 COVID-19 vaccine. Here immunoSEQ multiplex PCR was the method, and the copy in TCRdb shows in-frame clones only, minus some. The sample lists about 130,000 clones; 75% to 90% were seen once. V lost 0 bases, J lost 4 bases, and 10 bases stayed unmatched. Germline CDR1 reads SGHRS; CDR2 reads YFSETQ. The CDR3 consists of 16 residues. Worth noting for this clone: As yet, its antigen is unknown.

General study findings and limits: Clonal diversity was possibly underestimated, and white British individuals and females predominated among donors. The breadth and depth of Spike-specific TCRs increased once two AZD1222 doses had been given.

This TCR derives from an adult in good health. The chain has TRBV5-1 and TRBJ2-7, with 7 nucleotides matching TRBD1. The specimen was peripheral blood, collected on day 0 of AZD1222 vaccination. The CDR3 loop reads CASSLASGGTPYEQYF. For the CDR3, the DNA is TGCGCCAGCAGCTTGGCATCAGGGGGAACTCCTTACGAGCAGTACTTC. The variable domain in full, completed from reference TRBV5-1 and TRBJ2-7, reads KAGVTQTPRYLIKTRGQQVTLSCSPISGHRSVSWYQQTPGQGLQFLFEYFSETQRNKGNFPGRFSGRQFSNSRSEMNVSTLELGDSALYLCASSLASGGTPYEQYFGPGTRLTVT.